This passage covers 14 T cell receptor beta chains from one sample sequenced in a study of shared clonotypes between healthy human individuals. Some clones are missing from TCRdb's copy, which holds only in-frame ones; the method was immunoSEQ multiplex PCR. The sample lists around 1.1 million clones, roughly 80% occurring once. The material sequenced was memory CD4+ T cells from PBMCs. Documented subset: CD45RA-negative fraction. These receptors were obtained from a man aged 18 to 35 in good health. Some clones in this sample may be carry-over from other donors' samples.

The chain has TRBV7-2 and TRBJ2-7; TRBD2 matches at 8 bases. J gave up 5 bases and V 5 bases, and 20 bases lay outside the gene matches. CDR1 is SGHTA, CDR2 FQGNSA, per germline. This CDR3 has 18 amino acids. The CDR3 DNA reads TGTGCCAGCAGCCCGGGTCGAGGGGAGCGGGGGACCCCCCACGAGCAGTACTTC. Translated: CASSPGRGERGTPHEQYF. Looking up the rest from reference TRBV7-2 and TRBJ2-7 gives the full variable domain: GAGVSQSPSNKVTEKGKDVELRCDPISGHTALYWYRQSLGQGLEFLIYFQGNSAPDKSGLPSDRFSAERTGGSVSTLTIQRTQQEDSAVYLCASSPGRGERGTPHEQYFGPGTRLTVT.

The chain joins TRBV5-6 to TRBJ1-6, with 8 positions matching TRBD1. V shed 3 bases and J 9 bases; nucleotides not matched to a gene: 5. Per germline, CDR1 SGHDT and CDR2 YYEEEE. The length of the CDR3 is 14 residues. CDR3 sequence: CASSSDRGASPLHF. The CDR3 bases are TGTGCCAGCAGCTCCGACAGGGGCGCTTCACCCCTCCACTTT.

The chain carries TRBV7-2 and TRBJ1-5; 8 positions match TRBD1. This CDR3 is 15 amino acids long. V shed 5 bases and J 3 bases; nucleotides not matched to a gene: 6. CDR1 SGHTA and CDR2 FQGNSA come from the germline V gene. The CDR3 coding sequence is TGTGCCAGCAGCCTAAGGACAGGGATCAATCAGCCCCAGCATTTT. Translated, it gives CASSLRTGINQPQHF.

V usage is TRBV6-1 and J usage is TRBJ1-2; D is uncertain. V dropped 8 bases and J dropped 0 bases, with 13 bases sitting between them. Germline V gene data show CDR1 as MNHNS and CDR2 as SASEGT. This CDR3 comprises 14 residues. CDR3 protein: CASYFEGPNYGYTF. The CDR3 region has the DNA TGTGCCAGCTATTTTGAGGGTCCTAACTATGGCTACACCTTC.

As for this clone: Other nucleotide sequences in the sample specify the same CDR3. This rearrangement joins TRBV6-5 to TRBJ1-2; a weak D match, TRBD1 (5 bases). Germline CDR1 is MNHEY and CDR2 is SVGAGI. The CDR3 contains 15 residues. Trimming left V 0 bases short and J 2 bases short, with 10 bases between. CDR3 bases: TGTGCCAGCAGTTACTCAACTTGGGGGAACTATGGCTACACCTTC. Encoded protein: CASSYSTWGNYGYTF.

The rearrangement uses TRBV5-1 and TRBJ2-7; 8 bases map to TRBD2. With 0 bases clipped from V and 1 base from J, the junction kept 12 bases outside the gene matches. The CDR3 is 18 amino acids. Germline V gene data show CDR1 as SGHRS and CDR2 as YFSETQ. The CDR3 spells CASSLVPPAGGPSYEQYF. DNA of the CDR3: TGCGCCAGCAGCTTGGTTCCCCCCGCGGGGGGCCCATCCTACGAGCAGTACTTC.

DNA for the CDR3: TGTGCCAGCAGCGCCCCAGGGGAAGGGGGCACTAATGAAAAACTGTTTTTT. Its protein is CASSAPGEGGTNEKLFF. The rearrangement uses TRBV9 and TRBJ1-4, with TRBD1 matching 7 bases. The J segment lost 2 bases and the V segment lost 3 bases, leaving 10 bases of the junction unmatched. CDR1 and CDR2 from the germline V gene are SGDLS and YYNGEE. The CDR3 consists of 17 residues.

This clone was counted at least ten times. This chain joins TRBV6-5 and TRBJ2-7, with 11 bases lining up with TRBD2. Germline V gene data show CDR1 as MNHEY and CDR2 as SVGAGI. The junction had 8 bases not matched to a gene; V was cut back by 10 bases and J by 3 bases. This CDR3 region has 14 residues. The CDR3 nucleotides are TGTGCCACCAGGTTCACTAGCGGGAGCTACGAGCAGTACTTC. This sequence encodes CATRFTSGSYEQYF.

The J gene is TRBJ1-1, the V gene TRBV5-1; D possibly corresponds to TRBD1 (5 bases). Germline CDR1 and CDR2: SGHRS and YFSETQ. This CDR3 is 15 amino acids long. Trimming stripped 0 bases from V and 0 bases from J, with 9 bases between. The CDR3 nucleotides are TGCGCCAGCAGCTTGGTCCCGGACATGAACACTGAAGCTTTCTTT. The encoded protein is CASSLVPDMNTEAFF. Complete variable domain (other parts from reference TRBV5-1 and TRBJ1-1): KAGVTQTPRYLIKTRGQQVTLSCSPISGHRSVSWYQQTPGQGLQFLFEYFSETQRNKGNFPGRFSGRQFSNSRSEMNVSTLELGDSALYLCASSLVPDMNTEAFFGQGTRLTVV.

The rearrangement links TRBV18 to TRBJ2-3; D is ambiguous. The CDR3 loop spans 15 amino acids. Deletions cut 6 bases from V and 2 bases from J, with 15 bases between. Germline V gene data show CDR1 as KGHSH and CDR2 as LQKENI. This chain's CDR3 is CASSPGGTHTDTQYF. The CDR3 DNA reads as TGTGCCAGCTCCCCTGGCGGAACCCACACAGATACGCAGTATTTT.

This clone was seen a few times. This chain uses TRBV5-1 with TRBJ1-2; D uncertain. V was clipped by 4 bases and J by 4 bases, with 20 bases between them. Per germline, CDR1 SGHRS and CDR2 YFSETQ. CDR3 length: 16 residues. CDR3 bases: TGCGCCAGCAGCCGAGAAGGGATGGTTGGAAGCTATGGCTACACCTTC. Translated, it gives CASSREGMVGSYGYTF.

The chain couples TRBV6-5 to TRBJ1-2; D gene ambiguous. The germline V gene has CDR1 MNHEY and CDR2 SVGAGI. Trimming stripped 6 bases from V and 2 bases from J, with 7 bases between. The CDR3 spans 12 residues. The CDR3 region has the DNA TGTGCCAGCAGCAAAGGGAACTATGGCTACACCTTC. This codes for CASSKGNYGYTF.

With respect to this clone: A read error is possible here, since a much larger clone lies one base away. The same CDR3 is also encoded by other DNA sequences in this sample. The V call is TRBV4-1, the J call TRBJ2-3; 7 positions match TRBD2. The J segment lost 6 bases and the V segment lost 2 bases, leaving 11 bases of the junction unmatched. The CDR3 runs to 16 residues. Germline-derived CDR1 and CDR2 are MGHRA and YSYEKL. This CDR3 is CASSQRVGGKTDTQYF. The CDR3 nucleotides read TGCGCCAGCAGCCAACGCGTGGGAGGGAAGACGGATACGCAGTATTTT.

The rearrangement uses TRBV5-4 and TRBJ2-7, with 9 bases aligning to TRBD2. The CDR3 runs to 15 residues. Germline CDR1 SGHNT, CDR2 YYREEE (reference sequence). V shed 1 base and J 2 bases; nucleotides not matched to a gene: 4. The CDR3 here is CASSLRRGRAYEQYF. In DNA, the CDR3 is TGTGCCAGCAGCTTGCGGCGCGGGAGGGCCTACGAGCAGTACTTC.